This entry features one T cell receptor beta chain sequence. On sorted subsets, replicate PCRs used about 0.2 ug DNA, or 27,000 or so T cell genomes. Measured with immunoSEQ multiplex PCR; TCRdb has only the in-frame clones, and not every one. The repertoire holds about 2.1 million clones, roughly 95% seen once, with more than 1.5% in the top ten. This specimen comes from a study of shared clonotypes between healthy human individuals. Naive CD8 cells, CD45RO-negative and positively selected for CCR7, excluded terminally differentiated effector memory CD45RA+ cells. The germline gives CDR1 SGHAT, CDR2 FQNNGV. The CDR3 totals 15 residues. Trimming at V came to 0 bases and at J to 6 bases, leaving 7 bases not matched to a gene.

This chain uses TRBV11-2 with TRBJ1-2; 7 nucleotides align to TRBD1. The sequencing sample was made of naive CD8+ T cells from PBMCs. This receptor was taken from a man between 18 and 29 years old in good health. Some clones in this sample may be carry-over from other donors' samples. CDR3 amino acids: CASSLDSTGWNGYTF. CDR3 in DNA: TGTGCCAGCAGCTTAGACTCGACAGGGTGGAATGGCTACACCTTC.